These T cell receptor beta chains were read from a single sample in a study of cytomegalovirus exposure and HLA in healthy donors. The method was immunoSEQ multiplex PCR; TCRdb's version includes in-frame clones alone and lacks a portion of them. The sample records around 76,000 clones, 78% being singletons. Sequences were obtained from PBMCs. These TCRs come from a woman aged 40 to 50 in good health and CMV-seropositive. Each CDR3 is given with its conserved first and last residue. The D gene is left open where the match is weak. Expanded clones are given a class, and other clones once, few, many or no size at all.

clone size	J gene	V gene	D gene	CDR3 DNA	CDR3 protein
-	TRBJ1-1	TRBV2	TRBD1	TGTGCCAGCAGGCGGGACAGTTCTGAAGCTTTCTTT	CASRRDSSEAFF
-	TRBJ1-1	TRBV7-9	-	TGTGCCAGCAGCTTAATCAGGGGTGCTCCGGGCACTGAAGCTTTCTTT	CASSLIRGAPGTEAFF
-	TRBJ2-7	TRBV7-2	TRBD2	TGTGCCAGCCACTCCGGGACTAGCGGGGGCCGCTCCTACGAGCAGTACTTC	CASHSGTSGGRSYEQYF
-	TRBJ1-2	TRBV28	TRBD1	TGTGCCAGCAGTGGAGACAGGGGGCTATATGGCTACACCTTC	CASSGDRGLYGYTF
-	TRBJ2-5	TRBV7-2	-	TGTGCCAGCAGCCAGGACAGAACCCAAGAGACCCAGTACTTC	CASSQDRTQETQYF
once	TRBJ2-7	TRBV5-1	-	TGCGCCAGCAGCTTAACAGGGTCTAACTCCTACGAGCAGTACTTC	CASSLTGSNSYEQYF
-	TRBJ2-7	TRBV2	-	TGTGCCAGCAAGATCGAGGACAGCCCTTCCTACGAGCAGTACTTC	CASKIEDSPSYEQYF
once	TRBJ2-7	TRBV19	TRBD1	TGTGCCAGTAGCCGGACAGGGATTAACTACGAGCAGTACTTC	CASSRTGINYEQYF
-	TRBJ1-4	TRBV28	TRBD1	TGTGCCAGCACGGACAGGATTAATGAAAAACTGTTTTTT	CASTDRINEKLFF
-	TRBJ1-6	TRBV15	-	TGTGCCACCAGCAGAGATTTCGGGGAGCCCCTCCACTTT	CATSRDFGEPLHF
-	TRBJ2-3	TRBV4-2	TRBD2	TGTGCCAGCAGCCAAGGGCTAGCGGGGGGGGATACGCAGTATTTT	CASSQGLAGGDTQYF
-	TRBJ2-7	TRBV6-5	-	TGTGCCAGCAGCCCCCCACAGGGCCTATCGGGCGAGCAGTACTTC	CASSPPQGLSGEQYF
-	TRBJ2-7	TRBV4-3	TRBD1	TGCGCCAGCAGCCAAGTCTTTGTATTATCCGGGACAGGGGGGGGCTCCTACGAGCAGTACTTC	CASSQVFVLSGTGGGSYEQYF
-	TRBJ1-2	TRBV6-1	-	TGTGCCAGCAGTGAAGCCAGGGGCCTCTATGGCTACACCTTC	CASSEARGLYGYTF
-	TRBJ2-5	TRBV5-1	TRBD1	TGCGCCAGCAGCGCGGGACAGGGGCAAGAGACCCAGTACTTC	CASSAGQGQETQYF
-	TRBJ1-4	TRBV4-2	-	TGTGCCAGCAGCCAAGATATAGGGGAAAATGAAAAACTGTTTTTT	CASSQDIGENEKLFF
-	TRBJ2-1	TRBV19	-	TGTGCCAGTAGTATCCTGAGCTCCTACAATGAGCAGTTCTTC	CASSILSSYNEQFF
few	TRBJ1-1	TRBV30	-	TGTGCCTGGAGTGTGGGGGGACCGGACACTGAAGCTTTCTTT	CAWSVGGPDTEAFF
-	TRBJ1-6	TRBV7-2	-	TGTGCCAGCAGGCTCGGACAGATTTATTCACCCCTCCACTTT	CASRLGQIYSPLHF
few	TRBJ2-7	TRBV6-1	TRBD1	TGTGCCAGCAGTGTAGTGGGGACAGGGGCGGTCTACGAGCAGTACTTC	CASSVVGTGAVYEQYF
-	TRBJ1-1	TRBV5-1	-	TGCGCCAGCAGACCTGGGACATCCAACACTGAAGCTTTCTTT	CASRPGTSNTEAFF
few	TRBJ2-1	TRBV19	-	TGTGCCAGTAGTACCCAATCCTGGGGAGGTATTGAGCAGTTCTTC	CASSTQSWGGIEQFF
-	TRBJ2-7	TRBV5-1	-	TGCGCCAGCAGCTTGAGAGGACAGAGAGACTACGAGCAGTACTTC	CASSLRGQRDYEQYF
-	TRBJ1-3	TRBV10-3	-	TGTGCCATCAGCTCGGGACTAAAGGCTGGAAACACCATATATTTT	CAISSGLKAGNTIYF
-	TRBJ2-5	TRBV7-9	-	TGTTCCAGCAGCTTTAGTGCGGCCCAGTACTTC	CSSSFSAAQYF
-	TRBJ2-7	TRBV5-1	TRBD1	TGCGCCAGCAGCCTGGACAGGCCGACCTACGAGCAGTACTTC	CASSLDRPTYEQYF
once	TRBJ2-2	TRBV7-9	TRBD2	TGTGCCAGCAGCCCCCTGGGCAGGGCGGGGGTAGGGACCGGGGAGCTGTTTTTT	CASSPLGRAGVGTGELFF
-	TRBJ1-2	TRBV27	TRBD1	TGTGCCAGCACTCAGACAGGGGGCTATGGCTACACCTTC	CASTQTGGYGYTF
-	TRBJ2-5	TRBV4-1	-	TGCGCCAGCAGCCACCTCGACAGTCAAGAGACCCAGTACTTC	CASSHLDSQETQYF
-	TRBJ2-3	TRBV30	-	TGTGCCTGGAGTCGACTGAGCACAGATACGCAGTATTTT	CAWSRLSTDTQYF
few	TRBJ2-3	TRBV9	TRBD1	TGTGCCAGCAGCGTATTTTCCAGGGGGCTTGGAGATACGCAGTATTTT	CASSVFSRGLGDTQYF
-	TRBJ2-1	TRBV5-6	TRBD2	TGTGCCAGCAGCCCTCGGGGGGTTAGGGCCTACAATGAGCAGTTCTTC	CASSPRGVRAYNEQFF
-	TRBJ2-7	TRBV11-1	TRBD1	TGTGCCAGCAGCTTACCCCGGACAGGGTCCTACGAGCAGTACTTC	CASSLPRTGSYEQYF
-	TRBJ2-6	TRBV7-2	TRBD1	TGTGCCAGCAGCTTAGCAGCTACAGGGGCTGGGGCCAACGTCCTGACTTTC	CASSLAATGAGANVLTF
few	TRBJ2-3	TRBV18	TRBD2	TGTGCCAGCTCACCACGGCGTCTAGCGGGGGGCAACGGATTAGATACGCAGTATTTT	CASSPRRLAGGNGLDTQYF
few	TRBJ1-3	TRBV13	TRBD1	TGTGCCAGCAGCACTAACAGGGGGTCTGGAAACACCATATATTTT	CASSTNRGSGNTIYF
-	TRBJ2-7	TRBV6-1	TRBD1	TGTGCCAGCAGTGGCCGACAGGGAGCCTACGAGCAGTACTTC	CASSGRQGAYEQYF
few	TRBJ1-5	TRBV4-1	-	TGCGCCAGCAGCCTCAATGAGCTGGGCGCGGGACAGCCCCAGCATTTT	CASSLNELGAGQPQHF
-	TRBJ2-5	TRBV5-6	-	TGTGCCAGCAGCTTGGGCCCAGGGGAAGACCAAGAGACCCAGTACTTC	CASSLGPGEDQETQYF
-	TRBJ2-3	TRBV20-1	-	TGCAGCCCCATTAGCACAGATACGCAGTATTTT	CSPISTDTQYF
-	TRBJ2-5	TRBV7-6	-	TGTGCCAGCAGCTTGGGACACCTACCAGGGGAGACCCAGTACTTC	CASSLGHLPGETQYF
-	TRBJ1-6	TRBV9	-	TGTGCCAGCAGCCGGGGGGAGCCCTATAATTCACCCCTCCACTTT	CASSRGEPYNSPLHF
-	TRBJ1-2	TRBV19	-	TGTGCCAGTAGCTTACAGGGAGATGGCTACACCTTC	CASSLQGDGYTF
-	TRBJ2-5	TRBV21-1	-	TGTGCCAGCAGCGGGCCCGGACAAGCCCTTGCCGAAGAGACCCAGTACTTC	CASSGPGQALAEETQYF
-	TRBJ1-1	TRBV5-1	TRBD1	TGCGCCAGCAGCCGACAGGGGGAAGACACTGAAGCTTTCTTT	CASSRQGEDTEAFF
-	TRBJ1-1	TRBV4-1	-	TGCGCCAGCAGCCCCCAGGGCCAGAACACTGAAGCTTTCTTT	CASSPQGQNTEAFF
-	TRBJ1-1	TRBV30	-	TGTGCCTGGAGGGCGTTGAGCGGCACTGAAGCTTTCTTT	CAWRALSGTEAFF
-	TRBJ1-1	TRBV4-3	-	TGCGCCAGCAGACTCGGGCGGGGGATTATCACTGAAGCTTTCTTT	CASRLGRGIITEAFF
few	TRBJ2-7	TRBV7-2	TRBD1	TGTGCCAGCAGCGCGCAACAGGGGGCGTACGAGCAGTACTTC	CASSAQQGAYEQYF
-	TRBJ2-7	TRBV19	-	TGTGCCAGCCGCGCCAAAGAGCAGTACTTC	CASRAKEQYF
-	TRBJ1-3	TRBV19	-	TGTGCCAGTAGTTCCCGGGGAGGGAGCTATGGAAACACCATATATTTT	CASSSRGGSYGNTIYF
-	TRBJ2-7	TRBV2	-	TGTGCCAGCAGTGGGGGCTGGGGTTACGAGCAGTACTTC	CASSGGWGYEQYF
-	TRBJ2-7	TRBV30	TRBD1	TGTGCCTCTGATGGACAGGGGAACGAGCAGTACTTC	CASDGQGNEQYF